The 9 T cell receptor beta chains listed next were all sequenced from one sample in a study of T cells in Graves' hyperthyroidism and ophthalmopathy. It was RNA transcripts that yielded the amplified TCR beta CDR3 regions. RT-PCR in the first round (using the HTBI primer set) targeted the TCR CDR3. One entry per CDR3 protein, called by TCRdb with MiXCR from the multiplex PCR reads. In the table there are 300,000 to 400,000 distinct CDR3 sequences, approximately 15% of which are singletons. The specimen was blood. These receptors all come from a woman in her fifties or sixties with Graves' hyperthyroidism.

The gene calls are TRBV24-1 and TRBJ1-2; D is unresolved. Germline-derived CDR1 and CDR2 are KGHDR and SFDVKD. The germline V and J ends were trimmed by 6 bases and 1 base, with 5 bases remaining between them. The CDR3 extends over 12 amino acids. In DNA form, the CDR3 reads TGTGCCACCAGTCGACTTAACTATGGCTACACCTTC. Its translation is CATSRLNYGYTF.

Only a few counts were recorded for this clonotype. The chain is built from TRBV5-1 and TRBJ2-5; perhaps TRBD2 as D (7 bases). The CDR3 is 14 residues long. V was clipped by 2 bases and J by 6 bases, with 14 bases between them. Germline V gene lookup returns CDR1 SGHRS and CDR2 YFSETQ. CDR3 DNA sequence: TGCGCCAGCAGCTTCGTAGGGGGGGCGCAGACCCAGTACTTC. This sequence encodes CASSFVGGAQTQYF.

Ten or more counts support this clonotype. This chain links TRBV6-1 with TRBJ2-7; 9 nucleotides match TRBD1. CDR3 length: 15 residues. The V gene's germline CDR1 is MNHNS and CDR2 SASEGT. Trimming at V came to 3 bases and at J to 3 bases, leaving 6 bases not matched to a gene. Here the CDR3 reads CASSEGQGPYYEQYF. DNA of the CDR3: TGTGCCAGCAGTGAGGGACAGGGACCCTACTACGAGCAGTACTTC.

The chain recombines TRBV11-3 with TRBJ2-7; TRBD2 aligns across 10 bases. This CDR3 region has 15 residues. Germline V gene sequence: CDR1 SGHNT, CDR2 YENEEA. The V and J ends lost 1 base and 2 bases, in that order; junction bases with no gene match: 2. The CDR3 here is CASSLASGSPYEQYF. Written as DNA, the CDR3 is TGTGCCAGCAGCTTAGCTAGCGGGAGTCCCTACGAGCAGTACTTC. Full variable domain (outside the CDR3, taken from reference TRBV11-3 and TRBJ2-7): EAGVVQSPRYKIIEKKQPVAFWCNPISGHNTLYWYLQNLGQGPELLIRYENEEAVDDSQLPKDRFSAERLKGVDSTLKIQPAELGDSAVYLCASSLASGSPYEQYFGPGTRLTVT.

This clonotype has at least ten counts. The rearrangement joins TRBV12-3 or TRBV12-4 to TRBJ2-5; D may be TRBD2 (6 bases). Trimming cost V 6 bases and J 7 bases, with 15 bases left between them. CDR3 length: 13 residues. The chain's CDR3 is CASSFARRGTQYF. The DNA of the CDR3 is TGTGCCAGCAGCTTCGCGAGGCGGGGGACCCAGTACTTC.

This chain connects TRBV5-1 to TRBJ2-7, with D uncertain. The CDR3 has 13 residues. In germline, CDR1 is SGHRS, CDR2 YFSETQ. The V end lost 5 bases, the J end lost 5 bases, and 14 bases lay between the germline ends. The CDR3 here is CASRPDPRNEQYF. For the CDR3, the DNA is TGCGCCAGCAGACCGGACCCTCGCAACGAGCAGTACTTC.

This clonotype came up many times. The rearrangement links TRBV5-1 to TRBJ2-1; no definite D call. Germline CDR1 is SGHRS and CDR2 is YFSETQ. The CDR3 runs to 15 residues. V lost 7 bases and J lost 0, with 14 bases in between. CDR3 loop: CASGRTKSSYNEQFF. The DNA of the CDR3 is TGCGCCAGCGGCCGTACAAAGTCCTCCTACAATGAGCAGTTCTTC.

This clonotype was detected many times. V gene TRBV6-1 combines with J gene TRBJ2-1; TRBD2 agrees at 9 bases. The trim removed 8 bases at V and 2 bases at J, leaving 7 bases unmatched. The germline V gene encodes CDR1 MNHNS and CDR2 SASEGT. The CDR3 is 15 residues long. The CDR3 DNA reads TGTGCCAGCCAGGCTAGCGGGATTACCTACAATGAGCAGTTCTTC. This gives the protein CASQASGITYNEQFF.

This clonotype was found many times. The rearrangement uses TRBV7-8 and TRBJ1-2, with D unclear. The length of the CDR3 is 15 residues. The germline CDR1 and CDR2 sequences are SGHVS and FQNEAQ. Trimming cost V 5 bases and J 5 bases, with 18 bases left between them. The CDR3 loop is CASSTGPGEMYGYTF. The CDR3 DNA follows: TGTGCCAGCAGCACCGGGCCTGGAGAGATGTATGGCTACACCTTC.